These 28 T cell receptor beta chains came from one sample sequenced in a study of Ad26.COV2.S vaccination and SARS-CoV-2 variants. This table comes from immunoSEQ multiplex PCR, and its TCRdb copy is limited to in-frame clones, with some not included. Here the sample spans about 460,000 clones, roughly 87% being singletons. Specified treatment: about 20 received Ad26.COV2.S at low or high dose, single or two shots; 5 received placebo; per-sample allocation not given. The investigators took samples on day 63 after the first vaccine or placebo injection. Sequencing used peripheral blood, obtained in a trial of Ad26.COV2.S vaccine versus placebo. The receptors were gathered from a person between 18 and 60 years old who received the Ad26.COV2.S COVID-19 vaccine or a placebo.

This sequence joins TRBV27 and TRBJ2-2; TRBD1 aligns across 7 bases. Losses at the gene ends were 7 bases for V and 3 bases for J; bases not matched to a gene: 8. This CDR3 is 15 amino acids long. In germline, CDR1 is MNHEY, CDR2 SMNVEV (reference sequence). CDR3 sequence: CASTPVGQYTGELFF. Written as DNA, the CDR3 is TGTGCCAGCACCCCGGTGGGACAGTACACCGGGGAGCTGTTTTTT.

The CDR3 coding sequence is TGTGCCAGCAGCCAGGGGATAGAAAAACTGTTTTTT. It codes for CASSQGIEKLFF. The V and J genes are TRBV3-1 (or the pseudogene TRBV3-2) and TRBJ1-4, with D uncertain. The CDR3 sequence is 12 residues long. V was pared by 3 bases and J by 8 bases, with 7 bases between. Per germline, CDR1 LGHDT and CDR2 YNNKEL (reference sequence).

The chain employs TRBV7-2 and TRBJ2-7, with TRBD1 matching 10 bases. CDR1 is SGHTA, CDR2 FQGNSA, per germline. This CDR3 has 15 residues. The junction had 8 bases not matched to a gene; V was cut back by 5 bases and J by 4 bases. CDR3 in amino acids: CASSPGGQGVYEQYF. CDR3 bases: TGTGCCAGCAGCCCGGGTGGACAGGGGGTATACGAGCAGTACTTC.

V is TRBV6-2 or TRBV6-3 and J is TRBJ2-1; 8 nucleotides match TRBD2. This CDR3 spans 12 amino acids. In germline, CDR1 is MNHEY, CDR2 SVGEGT. V was clipped by 3 bases and J by 12 bases; unmatched bases: 4. CDR3 nucleotide sequence: TGTGCCAGCAGTTATGGCGGGGGGCCGCAGTTCTTC. Encoded protein: CASSYGGGPQFF.

This clone was picked up one time. The chain joins TRBV3-1 (or the pseudogene TRBV3-2) to TRBJ2-7; D uncertain. Trimming pared 0 bases from V and 2 bases from J, leaving 11 bases between. CDR3 size: 15 residues. CDR1 LGHDT and CDR2 YNNKEL come from the germline V gene (reference sequence). CDR3 loop: CASSQDGSRTYEQYF. The CDR3 DNA reads TGTGCCAGCAGCCAAGATGGTTCCCGGACCTACGAGCAGTACTTC.

The CDR3 reads CASSTSTTGELFF. DNA of the CDR3: TGTGCCAGCAGCACTAGCACAACCGGGGAGCTGTTTTTT. The genes are TRBV7-6 and TRBJ2-2; tentative D call: TRBD2 (6 bases). V was shortened by 5 bases and J by 5 bases, with 9 bases between the two germline ends. CDR3 size: 13 residues. The V gene's germline CDR1 is SGHVS and CDR2 FNYEAQ.

This clone was recorded only once. The chain joins TRBV11-2 to TRBJ2-7; D perhaps matches TRBD1 (5 bases). Trimming cost V 8 bases and J 7 bases, with 21 bases left between them. From germline, CDR1 is SGHAT and CDR2 FQNNGV. The CDR3 sequence is 14 residues long. CDR3 in DNA: TGTGCCAGCGACCCTTGGGGCCTGGGCCAGGAGCAGTACTTC. Translating gives CASDPWGLGQEQYF.

This rearrangement joins TRBV19 to TRBJ1-1; D possibly corresponds to TRBD1 (6 bases). Germline V CDR1 and CDR2: LNHDA, SQIVND (reference sequence). CDR3 length: 12 residues. The germline V and J ends were trimmed by 8 bases and 8 bases, with 15 bases remaining between them. CDR3 loop: CASQGSFREAFF. The CDR3, as DNA: TGTGCCAGTCAGGGGAGCTTCAGGGAAGCTTTCTTT.

J is TRBJ2-6 and V is TRBV18; D might be TRBD2 (5 bases). The CDR3 runs to 19 residues. Trimming cost V 4 bases and J 0 bases, with 19 bases left between them. Germline V gene lookup returns CDR1 KGHSH and CDR2 LQKENI. CDR3 DNA: TGTGCCAGCTCACGCAATCGGGGTGCAGTAAGCTCTGGGGCCAACGTCCTGACTTTC. Amino acid sequence: CASSRNRGAVSSGANVLTF.

The rearrangement uses TRBV25-1 and TRBJ1-2; 10 positions agree with TRBD1. V shed 6 bases and J 4 bases; nucleotides not matched to a gene: 8. The germline V gene encodes CDR1 MGHDK and CDR2 SYGVNS. This CDR3 contains 15 residues. The CDR3 is CASREGTGAAYGYTF. The CDR3 coding sequence is TGTGCCAGCAGAGAGGGGACAGGGGCTGCCTATGGCTACACCTTC.

The chain recombines TRBV7-2 with TRBJ2-5, with D possibly called TRBD1 or TRBD2 (6 bases each). The germline V and J ends were trimmed by 5 bases and 1 base, with 14 bases remaining between them. CDR3 length equals 15 residues. Germline assignment: CDR1 SGHTA and CDR2 FQGNSA. The DNA of the CDR3 is TGTGCCAGCAGCCCTCGCCGGGGGCTCCAAGAGACCCAGTACTTC. Its translation is CASSPRRGLQETQYF.

The chain joins TRBV9 to TRBJ1-1; 8 nucleotides agree with TRBD1. The CDR3 extends over 15 amino acids. Germline V gives CDR1 SGDLS, CDR2 YYNGEE. The ends lost 1 base at V and 5 bases at J; junction bases unmatched: 7. CDR3 residues: CASSVTTGAGTEAFF. The CDR3, as DNA: TGTGCCAGCAGCGTAACGACAGGGGCCGGGACTGAAGCTTTCTTT.

This clone was detected only a few times. V usage is TRBV5-1 and J usage is TRBJ1-2, with unresolved D. The CDR3 has 15 amino acids. The germline V and J ends were trimmed by 0 bases and 2 bases, with 11 bases remaining between them. CDR1 and CDR2 (germline): SGHRS, YFSETQ. CDR3 protein: CASSLELGANYGYTF. The CDR3 DNA sequence: TGCGCCAGCAGCTTGGAATTGGGAGCCAACTATGGCTACACCTTC. Full variable domain (remainder filled in from reference TRBV5-1 and TRBJ1-2): KAGVTQTPRYLIKTRGQQVTLSCSPISGHRSVSWYQQTPGQGLQFLFEYFSETQRNKGNFPGRFSGRQFSNSRSEMNVSTLELGDSALYLCASSLELGANYGYTFGSGTRLTVV.

This clone showed up just a few times. The chain links TRBV2 to TRBJ1-6; D is undetermined. The CDR3 is 12 amino acids. V lost 6 bases to trimming and J lost 8 bases, with 8 bases between them. Looked up from germline, CDR1 is SNHLY and CDR2 is FYNNEI. CDR3 region: CASRSGYSPLHF. CDR3 DNA: TGTGCCAGCAGGAGCGGTTATTCACCCCTCCACTTT. Full variable domain (remainder filled in from reference TRBV2 and TRBJ1-6): EPEVTQTPSHQVTQMGQEVILRCVPISNHLYFYWYRQILGQKVEFLVSFYNNEISEKSEIFDDQFSVERPDGSNFTLKIRSTKLEDSAMYFCASRSGYSPLHFGNGTRLTVT.

This clone was seen once. This chain connects TRBV6-6 to TRBJ1-4; D gene ambiguous. The CDR3 covers 14 residues. Per germline, CDR1 MNHNY and CDR2 SVGAGI (reference sequence). Trimming removed 0 bases at V and 3 bases at J, with 5 bases between. In nucleotides, the CDR3 is TGTGCCAGCAGTTACTCGATTCCTAATGAAAAACTGTTTTTT. It specifies CASSYSIPNEKLFF.

The rearrangement uses TRBV6-5 and TRBJ1-4, with a weak D call TRBD1 (5 bases). The V end lost 7 bases, the J end lost 4 bases, and 13 bases lay between the germline ends. The CDR3 loop spans 14 amino acids. The germline CDR1 and CDR2 sequences are MNHEY and SVGAGI. The CDR3 DNA reads TGTGCCAGCACCGAGGGGTCTTTTAATGAAAAACTGTTTTTT. Its protein product is CASTEGSFNEKLFF.

With regard to this clone: At the DNA level, this CDR3 is encoded by other sequences in the same sample as well. The chain uses TRBV5-1 and TRBJ2-3; 7 bases align to TRBD2. This CDR3 spans 13 amino acids. CDR1 is SGHRS, CDR2 YFSETQ, per germline. Germline trimming cut 4 bases from V and 2 bases from J; bases unmatched to any gene: 1. CDR3 sequence: CASSAGDTDTQYF. As DNA, the CDR3 is TGCGCCAGCAGCGCGGGGGACACAGATACGCAGTATTTT.

This rearrangement joins TRBV19 to TRBJ1-1, with 8 bases that match TRBD1. CDR1 and CDR2 (germline): LNHDA, SQIVND (reference sequence). The CDR3 totals 14 residues. V was pared by 5 bases and J by 0 bases, with 2 bases of the junction left unmatched. The CDR3 reads CASSPGQVNTEAFF. CDR3 in DNA: TGTGCCAGTAGTCCGGGACAGGTGAACACTGAAGCTTTCTTT.

As DNA, the CDR3 is TGTGCCAGCAGTTACGGGGTGGGAGGGCCTCGAGAGCAGTACTTC. This codes for CASSYGVGGPREQYF. V is TRBV5-4 and J is TRBJ2-7; 7 bases are a match to TRBD2. This CDR3 comprises 15 residues. V shed 5 bases and J 7 bases; nucleotides not matched to a gene: 15. Germline CDR1 is SGHNT and CDR2 is YYREEE (reference sequence).

This clone came up a few times. This chain joins TRBV7-8 and TRBJ2-7; a possible D gene is TRBD2 (6 bases). The CDR3 is 15 residues long. The ends were cut back, 6 bases at V and 1 base at J, with 16 bases in the middle. Germline CDR1 is SGHVS and CDR2 is FQNEAQ. The DNA of the CDR3 is TGTGCCAGCAGAGCCGGGACTTATGCGTCCTACGAGCAGTACTTC. Protein sequence: CASRAGTYASYEQYF. Full variable domain (remainder filled in from reference TRBV7-8 and TRBJ2-7): GAGVSQSPRYKVAKRGQDVALRCDPISGHVSLFWYQQALGQGPEFLTYFQNEAQLDKSGLPSDRFFAERPEGSVSTLKIQRTQQEDSAVYLCASRAGTYASYEQYFGPGTRLTVT.

The rearrangement joins TRBV7-9 to TRBJ2-7, with a tentative D call TRBD1 (5 bases). The germline V gene has CDR1 SEHNR and CDR2 FQNEAQ (reference sequence). There are 15 residues in the CDR3. Trimming removed 4 bases from V and 4 bases from J, with 17 bases in between. CDR3 sequence reads: CASSSSEWTKYEQYF. The CDR3 bases are TGTGCCAGCAGCTCCTCCGAATGGACAAAGTACGAGCAGTACTTC.

This clone was recorded only once. This chain links TRBV9 with TRBJ1-1, with D perhaps matching TRBD1 (6 bases). Trimming cost V 0 bases and J 6 bases, with 18 bases left between them. Germline V lookup: CDR1 SGDLS, CDR2 YYNGEE. The CDR3 is 16 amino acids. CDR3 loop: CASSVEGTGRYAEAFF. CDR3 DNA sequence: TGTGCCAGCAGCGTAGAGGGAACAGGGAGGTACGCTGAAGCTTTCTTT.

In DNA form, the CDR3 reads TGCGCCAGCAGGGGGGGGAACGCCTACAATGAGCAGTTCTTC. Its translation: CASRGGNAYNEQFF. The chain couples TRBV5-1 to TRBJ2-1, with 7 bases lining up with TRBD2. Germline V gene data show CDR1 as SGHRS and CDR2 as YFSETQ. The CDR3 has 14 residues. V was clipped by 5 bases and J by 2 bases; unmatched bases: 4.

This clone appeared once. V gene TRBV27 combines with J gene TRBJ1-1; D gene unclear. CDR1 and CDR2 from the germline V gene are MNHEY and SMNVEV (reference sequence). CDR3 length: 14 residues. The V and J ends lost 4 bases and 1 base respectively, with 10 bases between them. This CDR3 reads CASSSAGGNTEAFF. The CDR3 DNA sequence: TGTGCCAGCAGTTCCGCAGGAGGGAACACTGAAGCTTTCTTT.

The V and J genes are TRBV4-3 and TRBJ1-1; D remains unclear. This CDR3 is built from 13 residues. Germline V gene data show CDR1 as LGHNA and CDR2 as YSLEER. The V end lost 5 bases, the J end lost 1 base, and 8 bases lay between the germline ends. The CDR3 protein is CASSTYKNTEAFF. DNA of the CDR3: TGCGCCAGCAGCACCTATAAGAACACTGAAGCTTTCTTT.

The chain carries TRBV29-1 and TRBJ1-4; a weak D match, TRBD1 (6 bases). The V end was cut by 6 bases, the J end by 6 bases, with 14 bases between. CDR3 length: 13 residues. Germline V gene lookup returns CDR1 SQVTM and CDR2 ANQGSEA. The CDR3 loop reads CSVGTGWDEKLFF. DNA of the CDR3: TGCAGCGTCGGAACAGGGTGGGATGAAAAACTGTTTTTT. The full variable domain, its missing parts supplied by reference TRBV29-1 and TRBJ1-4, is SAVISQKPSRDICQRGTSLTIQCQVDSQVTMMFWYRQQPGQSLTLIATANQGSEATYESGFVIDKFPISRPNLTFSTLTVSNMSPEDSSIYLCSVGTGWDEKLFFGSGTQLSVL.

The gene calls are TRBV19 and TRBJ2-7, with D possibly TRBD2 on 5 matching bases. V was cut by 6 bases and J by 3 bases, with 15 bases left in between. CDR1 LNHDA and CDR2 SQIVND come from the germline V gene (reference sequence). This CDR3 comprises 14 residues. CDR3 nucleotides: TGTGCCAGTAGCAAAGACGAGAGGGTCTACGAGCAGTACTTC. This sequence encodes CASSKDERVYEQYF.

This clone was seen once. The gene calls are TRBV14 and TRBJ2-3; the D is unclear. Per germline, CDR1 SGHDN and CDR2 FVKESK. V was clipped by 1 base and J by 5 bases, with 10 bases between them. The CDR3 is 14 amino acids. In nucleotides, the CDR3 is TGTGCCAGCAGCCAAGGAATCTTTAAAGATACGCAGTATTTT. This translates into CASSQGIFKDTQYF.